Presented here are 20 T cell receptor beta chains from one specimen sequenced in a study of CD4 and CD8 cells across lung adenocarcinoma regions. From the PCR reads, TCRdb called clonotypes with MiXCR, one entry per CDR3 protein. This table holds around 20,000 distinct CDR3 sequences, 46% found once. Sequenced input: CD4+ T cells from the margin of a lung tumor. These TCRs come from a male donor with lung adenocarcinoma. The CD4 and CD8 labels of this study may be unreliable.

In its sample, this clonotype is medium-sized. V and J are TRBV6-4 and TRBJ2-3, with D uncertain. CDR1 is MRHNA, CDR2 SNTAGT, per germline. Trimming shortened V by 4 bases and J by 0 bases, and 5 bases separated the two germline ends. The CDR3 is 13 residues long. The CDR3 DNA is TGTGCCAGCAGTGTGGGAAGCACAGATACGCAGTATTTT. Protein sequence: CASSVGSTDTQYF.

V gene TRBV27 combines with J gene TRBJ1-1; the D is unclear. The CDR3 is 14 residues long. The V end lost 3 bases, the J end lost 4 bases, and 12 bases lay between the germline ends. Germline V gene lookup returns CDR1 MNHEY and CDR2 SMNVEV (reference sequence). Here the CDR3 DNA reads TGTGCCAGCAGTTTCGCGAGACACCTCACTGAAGCTTTCTTT. It yields the protein CASSFARHLTEAFF.

This clonotype was seen at least ten times. This chain joins TRBV7-2 and TRBJ2-1; D gene ambiguous. The assigned J gene may be wrong: the sequence end matches TRBJ2-5 better. Per the germline V gene, CDR1 is SGHTA and CDR2 is FQGNSA. CDR3 size: 13 residues. The CDR3 protein is CASSLFGQETQYF. CDR3 nucleotide sequence: TGTGCCAGCAGCTTATTCGGCCAAGAGACCCAGTACTTC.

The genes are TRBV23-1 and TRBJ2-1, with D possibly matching TRBD1 (6 bases). TRBV23-1 is known as an ORF, though its function is uncertain. Trimming cost V 4 bases and J 3 bases, with 19 bases left between them. CDR3 length: 17 residues. CDR3 protein: CASSLMGRAGVYNEQFF. The CDR3 DNA follows: TGCGCCAGCAGTCTTATGGGTCGGGCAGGGGTCTACAATGAGCAGTTCTTC.

There are many counts of this clonotype. The chain is built from TRBV6-2 or TRBV6-3 and TRBJ2-1; D unclear. The germline CDR1 and CDR2 sequences are MNHEY and SVGEGT. V lost 0 bases to trimming and J lost 4 bases, with 7 bases between them. The CDR3 is 14 amino acids. In nucleotides, the CDR3 is TGTGCCAGCAGTTACTCGGCTCGTTACAATGAGCAGTTCTTC. Protein sequence: CASSYSARYNEQFF.

The DNA for the CDR3 is TGTGCCAGCAGCACCACAGGGAGCTCCTACAATGAGCAGTACTTC. Translation: CASSTTGSSYNEQYF. J is TRBJ2-4 and V is TRBV7-8, with a weak D call TRBD1 (6 bases). Trimming pared 5 bases from V and 13 bases from J, leaving 24 bases between. The germline V gene encodes CDR1 SGHVS and CDR2 FQNEAQ. The CDR3 length is 15 residues.

In this sample, this clonotype turned up many times. The rearrangement joins TRBV6-1 to TRBJ2-3, with D possibly matching TRBD1 (6 bases). V lost 5 bases and J 5 bases, leaving 11 bases between the germline ends. Per germline, CDR1 MNHNS and CDR2 SASEGT. This CDR3 is 13 amino acids long. CDR3: CASSRQTGDTQYF. The DNA of the CDR3 is TGTGCCAGCAGTCGGCAGACAGGAGATACGCAGTATTTT.

J is TRBJ1-4 and V is TRBV3-1; the D is unclear. Germline CDR1 is LGHDT and CDR2 is YNNKEL (reference sequence). Between the trimmed V and J ends, which lost 1 base and 5 bases, there was a span of 11 bases. CDR3 length: 15 amino acids. The CDR3 DNA follows: TGTGCCAGCAGCCAAGCCGGGGTAGGGAATGAAAAACTGTTTTTT. Translation gives CASSQAGVGNEKLFF.

The chain recombines TRBV6-5 with TRBJ2-2; either TRBD1 or TRBD2 may supply D (6 bases each). CDR1 and CDR2 from the germline V gene are MNHEY and SVGAGI. Trimming left V 2 bases short and J 4 bases short, with 20 bases between. The CDR3 is 18 residues long. CDR3 protein: CASSYAGPRRGGTGELFF. The DNA for the CDR3 is TGTGCCAGCAGTTACGCGGGACCAAGGAGAGGGGGCACCGGGGAGCTGTTTTTT.

This clonotype was seen ten or more times. The chain couples TRBV10-3 to TRBJ2-3; 7 positions agree with TRBD2. The junction had 10 bases not matched to a gene; V was cut back by 3 bases and J by 7 bases. This CDR3 region has 15 residues. CDR1 is ENHRY and CDR2 is SYGVKD in the germline V gene. This CDR3 reads CAISEYGGSEYTQYF. In DNA, the CDR3 is TGTGCCATCAGTGAATATGGCGGGAGCGAATATACGCAGTATTTT.

This clonotype was seen ten or more times. The chain uses TRBV11-3 and TRBJ2-2; D might be TRBD2 (6 bases). The germline V and J ends were trimmed by 5 bases and 4 bases, with 17 bases remaining between them. The CDR3 is made up of 16 amino acids. The germline V gene has CDR1 SGHNT and CDR2 YENEEA. CDR3 nucleotides: TGTGCCAGCAGCCCGTCGTGGGGCGGGACCACCGGGGAGCTGTTTTTT. Its protein is CASSPSWGGTTGELFF.

This clonotype has at least ten counts. The chain uses TRBV6-5 and TRBJ2-5, with 16 bases lining up with TRBD2. The CDR3 has 18 amino acids. Germline loops: CDR1 MNHEY, CDR2 SVGAGI. V was pared by 0 bases and J by 1 base, with 2 bases of the junction left unmatched. CDR3 sequence reads: CASSYSGLAGGPQETQYF. The CDR3 bases are TGTGCCAGCAGTTACTCGGGACTAGCGGGAGGGCCCCAAGAGACCCAGTACTTC.

This clonotype has only a few counts. The V and J genes are TRBV6-1 and TRBJ2-1, with D possibly matching TRBD2 (5 bases). The better agreement between TRBJ2-5 and the DNA end casts doubt on the J call. CDR1 is MNHNS and CDR2 is SASEGT in the germline V gene. The length of the CDR3 is 17 residues. The CDR3 spells CASSEALPGLGRETQYF. The CDR3 region has the DNA TGTGCCAGCAGTGAAGCGCTTCCAGGTCTAGGGAGAGAGACCCAGTACTTC.

The V and J genes are TRBV6-1 and TRBJ2-5, with 8 bases identical to TRBD2. The ends lost 6 bases at V and 0 bases at J; junction bases unmatched: 24. The CDR3 loop spans 21 amino acids. The germline gives CDR1 MNHNS, CDR2 SASEGT. CDR3: CASSHTYPAGAGGGDQETQYF. CDR3 sequence (DNA): TGTGCCAGCAGCCATACATACCCGGCGGGGGCGGGGGGCGGGGACCAAGAGACCCAGTACTTC.

The genes are TRBV6-1 and TRBJ2-4; 8 bases are shared with TRBD2. The CDR3 length is 21 residues. V shed 6 bases and J 10 bases; nucleotides not matched to a gene: 32. Germline V gives CDR1 MNHNS, CDR2 SASEGT. The CDR3 coding sequence is TGTGCCAGCAGCCATACATACCCGGGGGGGGCCGGGGGCGGGGGCCAAGAGATTCAGTACTTC. Amino acids: CASSHTYPGGAGGGGQEIQYF.

This clonotype is termed medium-sized. The V call is TRBV6-5, the J call TRBJ1-2; 8 nucleotides match TRBD1. CDR3 size: 14 residues. Per the germline V gene, CDR1 is MNHEY and CDR2 is SVGAGI. The J segment lost 7 bases and the V segment lost 0 bases, leaving 4 bases of the junction unmatched. The CDR3 nucleotides are TGTGCCAGCAGTTACTCGAGGACAGGGACTGGCTACACCTTC. Translated, it gives CASSYSRTGTGYTF.

This chain joins TRBV7-8 and TRBJ2-1, with D unresolved. V was pared by 5 bases and J by 2 bases, with 16 bases between. Germline lookup yields CDR1 SGHVS and CDR2 FQNEAQ. The CDR3 is made up of 16 amino acids. The CDR3 spells CASSPHFGRTYNEQFF. The CDR3 nucleotides read TGTGCCAGCAGCCCCCATTTCGGTCGAACCTACAATGAGCAGTTCTTC.

By share, this clonotype ranks as medium-sized. The chain joins TRBV6-1 to TRBJ2-5; D is perhaps TRBD1 or TRBD2 (6 bases each). V lost 6 bases and J lost 5, with 16 bases in between. This CDR3 is 14 amino acids long. The V gene's germline CDR1 is MNHNS and CDR2 SASEGT. The CDR3 nucleotides read TGTGCCAGCAGGGAACAGGGAGGTTTGGAGACCCAGTACTTC. Translating it yields CASREQGGLETQYF.

Concerning this clonotype: At one end the junction does not follow the germline gene, possibly because of a read error. The chain uses TRBV10-2 and TRBJ2-6, with a weak D call TRBD1 (5 bases). The germline gives CDR1 WSHSY, CDR2 SAAADI. The CDR3 runs to 13 residues. CDR3 nucleotides: TGCGCCAGCGCTTCTCCTGGGGCCAACGTCCTGAACTTC. This gives the protein CASASPGANVLNF.

Many counts were recorded for this clonotype. V usage is TRBV6-1 and J usage is TRBJ1-2; possibly TRBD1 for D (6 bases). The V gene lost 5 bases and the J gene lost 1 base, with 8 bases spanning the gap. Germline loops: CDR1 MNHNS, CDR2 SASEGT. This CDR3 is 13 amino acids long. DNA of the CDR3: TGTGCCAGCAGTCGAGGGGGTAACTATGGCTACACCTTC. It codes for CASSRGGNYGYTF.